The sequence of this T cell receptor beta chain was determined in a study of cytomegalovirus exposure and HLA in healthy donors. PCR primers comprised 60 Vbeta and 13 Jbeta primers. As handled by the study authors: An analysis that came later counted around 80 million unique TCR beta chains, 9 million to 12 million shared. Repertoires were generated with immunoSEQ multiplex PCR, while TCRdb's copy carries only in-frame clones and drops some. Clone size and V and J calls were adopted from that table, with D and trimming inferred from the DNA. This table holds about 130,000 clones. This CDR3 is built from 15 residues. Germline loops: CDR1 SGHDT, CDR2 YYEEEE. Study-wide findings and caveats: Some segments of the V type, notably TRBV6-2 and TRBV6-3, were excluded as indistinguishable. The authors later linked a missense DCLRE1C variant to TCR beta V- and J-gene trimming.

With regard to this clone: What it binds is not known. The junction differs from germline at one of its ends, possibly a read error. The sample holds other DNA sequences that translate to the same CDR3.

This chain uses TRBV5-6 with TRBJ1-2, with D tentatively TRBD1 (5 bases). Sequences were obtained from PBMCs. The TCR was taken from a woman aged 60-70 years in good health and CMV-seronegative. CDR3 region: CASSFIQGKDYGYTF. As DNA, the CDR3 is TGTGCCAGCAGCTTCATCCAGGGCAAGGACTACGGCTACACCTTC.